This TCR beta chain was sequenced during a study of shared clonotypes between healthy human individuals. V was shortened by 2 bases and J by 7 bases, with 17 bases between the two germline ends. Germline V gives CDR1 MNHNS, CDR2 SASEGT. The length of the CDR3 is 16 residues. Only Caucasian adults living in Nashville, Tennessee served as donors. This table comes from immunoSEQ multiplex PCR, and its TCRdb copy is limited to in-frame clones, with some not included. Found here are around 440,000 clones, over 60% of them singletons; the top ten hold about 12%. This receptor was taken from a middle-aged woman in good health. Some clones in this sample may be carry-over from other donors' samples. The material sequenced was PBMCs. The V call is TRBV6-1, the J call TRBJ1-4; the D gene is possibly TRBD1 (6 bases). The CDR3 DNA reads as TGTGCCAGCAGTGAACCGTCGGGCAGGGGAAGTGAAAAACTGTTTTTT. Protein sequence: CASSEPSGRGSEKLFF.